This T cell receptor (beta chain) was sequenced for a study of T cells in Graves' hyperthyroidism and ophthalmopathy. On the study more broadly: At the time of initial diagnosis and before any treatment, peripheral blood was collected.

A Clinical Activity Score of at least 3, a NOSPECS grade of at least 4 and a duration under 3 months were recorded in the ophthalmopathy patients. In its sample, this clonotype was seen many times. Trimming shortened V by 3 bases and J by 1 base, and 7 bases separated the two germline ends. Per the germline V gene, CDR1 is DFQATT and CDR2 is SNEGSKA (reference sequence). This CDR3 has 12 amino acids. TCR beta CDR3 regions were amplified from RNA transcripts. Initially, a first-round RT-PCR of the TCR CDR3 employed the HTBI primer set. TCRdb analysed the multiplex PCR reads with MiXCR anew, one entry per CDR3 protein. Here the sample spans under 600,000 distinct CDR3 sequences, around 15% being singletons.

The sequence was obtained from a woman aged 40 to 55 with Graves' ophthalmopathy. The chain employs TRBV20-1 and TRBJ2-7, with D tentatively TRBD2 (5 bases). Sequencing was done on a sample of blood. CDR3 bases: TGCAGTGCTAGCACTAGTTCCTACGAGCAGTACTTC. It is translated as CSASTSSYEQYF.